This TCR beta chain originates from a study of T cell responses to AZD1222 COVID-19 vaccine. In the case of this clone: What it binds is not known.

CDR3 length equals 13 residues. V dropped 7 bases and J dropped 5; count of bases not matched to a gene: 5. Germline V gene lookup returns CDR1 WSHSY and CDR2 SAAADI. Produced via immunoSEQ multiplex PCR; TCRdb's table is partial and in-frame only. Among around 78,000 clones listed, 90% were seen once. Points from the study as a whole: It was only after the peak T cell response that any repertoires were sampled.

This specimen was peripheral blood, taken on day 0 of AZD1222 vaccination. The V gene is TRBV10-2, the J gene TRBJ1-3; 7 bases are shared with TRBD1. This clonotype was obtained from an adult in good health. As DNA, the CDR3 is TGCGCCAGCACCCAACAGGGGAGAAACACCATATATTTT. Encoded protein: CASTQQGRNTIYF.